This T cell receptor (beta chain) derives from a study of neurological immune-mediated disorders. It was from 2 million PBMCs stored at -80 C that the unsorted libraries were obtained. This clonotype was seen at least ten times. Its target is unknown. Germline CDR1 is SGHRS and CDR2 is YFSETQ. V lost 3 bases, J lost 0 bases, and 4 bases stayed unmatched. The CDR3 length is 15 residues. The study, taken as a whole, reports: Sharing of CDR3 amino acid sequences among expanded clones across subjects was absent, suggesting private repertoires in all groups. The greatest degree of TCR clonal expansion was observed in HTLV-1-associated myelopathy, with the lowest in multiple sclerosis, below that of healthy controls.

TCRdb ran MiXCR on the 5' RACE reads and lists one entry per CDR3 protein. The sample contains 50,000 to 70,000 distinct CDR3 sequences, nearly 3.5% of which appear only once. The material sequenced was PBMCs. The TCR originated in a man aged 35 to 55 with multiple sclerosis. The chain couples TRBV5-1 to TRBJ1-2, with 8 positions matching TRBD1. The CDR3 loop is CASSWLTGANYGYTF. CDR3 sequence (DNA): TGCGCCAGCAGCTGGTTGACAGGGGCTAACTATGGCTACACCTTC.